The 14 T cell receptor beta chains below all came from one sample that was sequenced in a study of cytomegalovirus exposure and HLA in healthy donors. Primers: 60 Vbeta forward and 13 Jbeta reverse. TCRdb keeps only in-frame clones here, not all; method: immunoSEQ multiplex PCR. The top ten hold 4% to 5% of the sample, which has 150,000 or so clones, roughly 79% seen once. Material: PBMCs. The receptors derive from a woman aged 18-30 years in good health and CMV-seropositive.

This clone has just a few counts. The CDR3 DNA sequence: TGTGCCAGCAGTATTGGGGTTAGCGGCAATCAGCCCCAGCATTTT. It codes for CASSIGVSGNQPQHF. V gene TRBV6-5 combines with J gene TRBJ1-5, with unresolved D. The CDR3 length is 15 residues. Germline CDR1 is MNHEY and CDR2 is SVGAGI. The germline V and J ends were trimmed by 5 bases and 2 bases, with 13 bases remaining between them.

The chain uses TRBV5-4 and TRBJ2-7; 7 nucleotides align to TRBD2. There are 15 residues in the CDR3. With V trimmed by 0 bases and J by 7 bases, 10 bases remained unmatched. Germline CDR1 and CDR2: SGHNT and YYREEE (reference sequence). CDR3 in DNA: TGTGCCAGCAGCTTGGACCCATGGGTGGGGGGGGAGCAGTACTTC. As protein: CASSLDPWVGGEQYF.

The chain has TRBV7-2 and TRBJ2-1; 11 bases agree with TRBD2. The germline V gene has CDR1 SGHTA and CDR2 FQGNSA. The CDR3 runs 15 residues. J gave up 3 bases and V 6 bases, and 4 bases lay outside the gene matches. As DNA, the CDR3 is TGTGCCAGCAGGTCCGGGACTAGCGGCTACAATGAGCAGTTCTTC. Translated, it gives CASRSGTSGYNEQFF.

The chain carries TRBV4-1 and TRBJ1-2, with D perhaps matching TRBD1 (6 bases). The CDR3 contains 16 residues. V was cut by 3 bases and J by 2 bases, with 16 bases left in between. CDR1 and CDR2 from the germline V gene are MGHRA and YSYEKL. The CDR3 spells CASSHSSLQGNYGYTF. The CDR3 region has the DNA TGCGCCAGCAGCCATTCCTCTCTACAGGGCAACTATGGCTACACCTTC.

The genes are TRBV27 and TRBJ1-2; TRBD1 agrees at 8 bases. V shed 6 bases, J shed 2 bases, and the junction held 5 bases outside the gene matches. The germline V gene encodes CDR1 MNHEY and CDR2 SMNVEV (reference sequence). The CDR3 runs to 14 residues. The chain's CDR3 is CASRRGQGNYGYTF. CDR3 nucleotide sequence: TGTGCCAGCAGACGAGGACAGGGCAACTATGGCTACACCTTC.

The CDR3 sequence is CASSLDRGSEQFF. CDR3 bases: TGTGCCAGCAGCTTGGACCGGGGATCTGAGCAGTTCTTC. This chain connects TRBV11-2 to TRBJ2-1, with a weak D call TRBD2 (5 bases). V lost 3 bases and J lost 9, with 12 bases in between. CDR3 length equals 13 residues. CDR1 and CDR2 (germline): SGHAT, FQNNGV.

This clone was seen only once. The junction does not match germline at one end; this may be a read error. The DNA for the CDR3 is TGTGCTAGCAGCTTACGACAGGGCCCGAATGAAAAACTGTTTTTT. Translated: CASSLRQGPNEKLFF. The chain employs TRBV7-7 and TRBJ1-4; TRBD1 matches 7 bases. The CDR3 has 15 residues. CDR1 and CDR2 (germline): SSHAT, FNYEAQ (reference sequence). Full variable domain (outside the CDR3, taken from reference TRBV7-7 and TRBJ1-4): GAGVSQSPRYKVTKRGQDVTLRCDPISSHATLYWYQQALGQGPEFLTYFNYEAQPDKSGLPSDRFSAERPEGSISTLTIQRTEQRDSAMYRCASSLRQGPNEKLFFGSGTQLSVL.

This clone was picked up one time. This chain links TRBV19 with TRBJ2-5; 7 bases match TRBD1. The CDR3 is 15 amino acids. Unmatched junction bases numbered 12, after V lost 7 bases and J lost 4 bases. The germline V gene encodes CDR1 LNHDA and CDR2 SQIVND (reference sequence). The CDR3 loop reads CASTTIRGGRETQYF. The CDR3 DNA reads TGTGCCAGTACCACAATCCGAGGGGGCCGAGAGACCCAGTACTTC.

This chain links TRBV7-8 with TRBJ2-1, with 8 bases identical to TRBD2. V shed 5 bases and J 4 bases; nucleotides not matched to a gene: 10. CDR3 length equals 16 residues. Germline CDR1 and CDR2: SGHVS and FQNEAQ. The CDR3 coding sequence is TGTGCCAGCAGCCCGACGGCGGGGGGTCCTTACAATGAGCAGTTCTTC. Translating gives CASSPTAGGPYNEQFF.

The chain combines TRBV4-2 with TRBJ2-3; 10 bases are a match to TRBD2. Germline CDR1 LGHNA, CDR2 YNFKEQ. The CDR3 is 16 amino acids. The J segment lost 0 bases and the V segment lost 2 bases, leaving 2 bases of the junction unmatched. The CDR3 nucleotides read TGTGCCAGCAGCCAATCGACTAGCGGGAGCACAGATACGCAGTATTTT. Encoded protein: CASSQSTSGSTDTQYF.

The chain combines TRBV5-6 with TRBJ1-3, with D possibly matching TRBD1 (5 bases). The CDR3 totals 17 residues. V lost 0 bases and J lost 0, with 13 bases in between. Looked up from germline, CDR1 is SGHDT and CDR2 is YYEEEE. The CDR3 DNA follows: TGTGCCAGCAGCTTGGTCCAGGGTTCTTACTCTGGAAACACCATATATTTT. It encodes CASSLVQGSYSGNTIYF. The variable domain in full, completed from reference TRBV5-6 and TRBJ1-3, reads DAGVTQSPTHLIKTRGQQVTLRCSPKSGHDTVSWYQQALGQGPQFIFQYYEEEERQRGNFPDRFSGHQFPNYSSELNVNALLLGDSALYLCASSLVQGSYSGNTIYFGEGSWLTVV.

The CDR3 here is CASSSIAGGELFF. CDR3 DNA: TGTGCCAGCAGTTCCATAGCGGGGGGGGAGCTGTTTTTT. The rearrangement links TRBV27 to TRBJ2-2; 8 bases line up with TRBD2. The V gene's germline CDR1 is MNHEY and CDR2 SMNVEV (reference sequence). V lost 4 bases to trimming and J lost 8 bases; unmatched junction nucleotides: 3. The CDR3 extends over 13 amino acids.

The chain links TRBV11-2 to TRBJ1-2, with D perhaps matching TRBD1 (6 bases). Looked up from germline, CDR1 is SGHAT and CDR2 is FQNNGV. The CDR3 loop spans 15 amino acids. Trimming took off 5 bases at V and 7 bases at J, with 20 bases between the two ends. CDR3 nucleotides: TGTGCCAGCAGCCCGTCCAGGGGATCTCTCTTTGGCTACACCTTC. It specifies CASSPSRGSLFGYTF.

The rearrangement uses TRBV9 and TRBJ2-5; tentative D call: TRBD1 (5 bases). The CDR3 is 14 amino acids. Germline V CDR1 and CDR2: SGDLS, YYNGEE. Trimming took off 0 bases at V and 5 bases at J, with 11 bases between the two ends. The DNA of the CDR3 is TGTGCCAGCAGCGTAGGGACACTCAGCGAGACCCAGTACTTC. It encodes CASSVGTLSETQYF.